The rows below give T cell receptor beta chains drawn from one sample of a study of T cells expressing NK-cell markers. TCRdb re-called the 5' RACE reads, yielding one record per CDR3 amino acid sequence without DNA. The sample yields 150,000 to 200,000 distinct CDR3 sequences, of which the top ten take up 20% to 25%. Sequences were obtained from blood T cells: a sorted CD56 or NKG2C T cell subset, CD4+ or CD8+ T cells, or bulk PBMC T cells (not recorded which). These receptors came from a man aged 18-75 years in good health. CDR3s include the opening cysteine and the closing phenylalanine or tryptophan. Each record gives: J gene, V gene, CDR3 protein.

>TRBJ2-7|TRBV7-2
CASSLDPVPGDEQYF
>TRBJ2-7|TRBV6-2/TRBV6-3
CASMEGTGNHEQYF
>TRBJ1-1|TRBV15
CATSTGERLRNTEAFF
>TRBJ2-1|TRBV4-1
CASSQAMAGNEQFF
>TRBJ2-7|TRBV6-1
CASSEEAATSYEQYF
>TRBJ2-5|TRBV4-1
CASSHGLAGQQETQYF
>TRBJ2-2|TRBV4-1
CASSPQGGTANTGELFF
>TRBJ1-6|TRBV5-1
CASSETGDPYNSPLHF
>TRBJ2-1|TRBV13
CASSLFVGAGDNEQFF
>TRBJ1-1|TRBV7-2
CAGRGLNTEAFF
>TRBJ2-5|TRBV12-3/TRBV12-4
CASSQGLEQGLETQYF
>TRBJ1-2|TRBV2
CASSDPSGESYGYTF
>TRBJ2-7|TRBV7-2
CASSSGLAGGEQYF